The T cell receptor (beta chain) described here comes from a study of control samples from healthy donors and cancer patients. V was clipped by 2 bases and J by 9 bases, with 14 bases between them. The CDR3 has 14 amino acids. From germline, CDR1 is LGHDT and CDR2 YNNKEL (reference sequence). Repertoires were generated with immunoSEQ multiplex PCR, while TCRdb's copy carries only in-frame clones and drops some. Altogether 120,000 or so clones are present, approximately 89% being singletons, with the ten largest covering just under 3%. V gene TRBV3-1 (or the pseudogene TRBV3-2) combines with J gene TRBJ2-1; unclear D gene. Source material: blood. This TCR was recovered from a man aged 60-69 years in good health. CDR3 in amino acids: CASSQMAIRGEQFF. The CDR3 nucleotides are TGTGCCAGCAGCCAAATGGCCATCAGAGGTGAGCAGTTCTTC.